This T cell receptor beta chain was obtained from a study of OX40 agonist ivuxolimab in advanced cancers. Method: immunoSEQ multiplex PCR; TCRdb's copy keeps in-frame clones and lacks some. The table includes tens of thousands of clones, around four fifths detected once. The germline V gene has CDR1 SGHRS and CDR2 YFSETQ. V lost 2 bases and J 5 bases, leaving 14 bases between the germline ends. The CDR3 loop spans 15 amino acids. This chain uses TRBV5-1 with TRBJ2-1; a possible D gene is TRBD2 (5 bases). The sample in question was CD4+ or CD8+ T cells sorted from blood, obtained in a trial of the OX40 agonist ivuxolimab. The sequence was collected from an adult with an advanced solid tumor such as melanoma, head and neck, liver or kidney cancer. The CDR3 DNA sequence: TGCGCCAGCAGCTTTGGGATAGGGAGAGACAATGAGCAGTTCTTC. It codes for CASSFGIGRDNEQFF.